The 24 T cell receptor beta chains below come from one sample, sequenced in a study of shared clonotypes between healthy human individuals. The data were produced by immunoSEQ multiplex PCR, yet TCRdb's version contains in-frame clones alone and is incomplete. The sample yields more than 550,000 clones, about 90% seen once. Naive CD8 cells lacked CD45RO and underwent positive selection for CCR7, leaving out terminally differentiated effector memory CD45RA+ cells. The sequencing input was naive CD8+ T cells sorted from blood. All receptors derive from a young man in good health.

V usage is TRBV28 and J usage is TRBJ1-5; 8 nucleotides agree with TRBD1. This CDR3 spans 15 amino acids. Germline V gene data show CDR1 as MDHEN and CDR2 as SYDVKM. V trimming: 6 bases; J trimming: 2 bases; junction bases outside the gene matches: 6. CDR3 sequence reads: CASSRTGSGNQPQHF. CDR3 nucleotide sequence: TGTGCCAGCAGCCGGACAGGGTCTGGCAATCAGCCCCAGCATTTT.

The chain recombines TRBV7-2 with TRBJ1-4, with D unclear. The CDR3 totals 14 residues. Trimming removed 3 bases at V and 1 base at J, with 6 bases between. The germline CDR1 and CDR2 sequences are SGHTA and FQGNSA. The CDR3 loop is CASSFRQTNEKLFF. As DNA, the CDR3 is TGTGCCAGCAGCTTTCGCCAAACTAATGAAAAACTGTTTTTT.

This clone was seen only once. The J gene is TRBJ2-7, the V gene TRBV4-1, with D tentatively TRBD2 (6 bases). Germline V gene lookup returns CDR1 MGHRA and CDR2 YSYEKL. This CDR3 has 15 residues. The V gene lost 1 base and the J gene lost 1 base, with 11 bases spanning the gap. In nucleotides, the CDR3 is TGCGCCAGCAGCCAAGCGGACTATCTTTCCTACGAGCAGTACTTC. This gives the protein CASSQADYLSYEQYF.

The chain uses TRBV29-1 and TRBJ1-1; D gene ambiguous. V shed 1 base and J shed 3 bases, with 6 bases lying between them. The CDR3 loop spans 12 amino acids. Germline values: CDR1 SQVTM, CDR2 ANQGSEA. CDR3 coding DNA: TGCAGCGTTGAAGGCAGCCACACTGAAGCTTTCTTT. The encoded protein is CSVEGSHTEAFF.

J is TRBJ2-1 and V is TRBV9, with D perhaps matching TRBD2 (6 bases). The CDR3 spans 17 residues. Between the trimmed V and J ends, which lost 4 bases and 4 bases, there was a span of 21 bases. The V gene's germline CDR1 is SGDLS and CDR2 YYNGEE. The CDR3 DNA is TGTGCCAGCAGCTCAGCTTTAGCGGCCGAAGCTTACAATGAGCAGTTCTTC. Translating it yields CASSSALAAEAYNEQFF. The full variable domain, completed using reference TRBV9 and TRBJ2-1, is DSGVTQTPKHLITATGQRVTLRCSPRSGDLSVYWYQQSLDQGLQFLIQYYNGEERAKGNILERFSAQQFPDLHSELNLSSLELGDSALYFCASSSALAAEAYNEQFFGPGTRLTVL.

The chain links TRBV19 to TRBJ1-2; TRBD1 aligns across 9 bases. In germline, CDR1 is LNHDA, CDR2 SQIVND (reference sequence). CDR3 length: 12 amino acids. Germline trimming cut 7 bases from V and 7 bases from J; bases unmatched to any gene: 4. For the CDR3, the DNA is TGTGCCAGTACCGGGACAGGGTCTGGCTACACCTTC. It yields the protein CASTGTGSGYTF.

The V call is TRBV5-8, the J call TRBJ1-1, with no clear D. The CDR3 has 16 amino acids. Germline V gene lookup returns CDR1 SGHTS and CDR2 YDEGEE. Between the trimmed V and J ends, which lost 2 bases and 4 bases, there was a span of 18 bases. CDR3 loop: CASSFRTKGSGTEAFF. In DNA form, the CDR3 reads TGTGCCAGCAGCTTTAGGACGAAGGGCTCAGGCACTGAAGCTTTCTTT.

This chain links TRBV29-1 with TRBJ2-7; D gene ambiguous. Trimming shortened V by 7 bases and J by 3 bases, and 22 bases separated the two germline ends. CDR1 SQVTM and CDR2 ANQGSEA come from the germline V gene. This CDR3 contains 15 residues. CDR3 loop: CSAGSLDVPGYEQYF. The CDR3 bases are TGCAGCGCCGGGTCGTTGGATGTGCCGGGCTACGAGCAGTACTTC.

This chain's CDR3 is CASSAGQGGLVEQYF. DNA for the CDR3: TGTGCCAGCAGCGCCGGACAGGGAGGTCTGGTAGAGCAGTACTTC. This chain connects TRBV7-9 to TRBJ2-7; 8 nucleotides align to TRBD1. Germline CDR1 reads SEHNR; CDR2 reads FQNEAQ (reference sequence). This CDR3 is 15 amino acids long. After removal of 5 bases from V and 7 bases from J, the junction contained 13 bases not matched to a gene.

This sequence joins TRBV9 and TRBJ2-2; D unclear. The CDR3 extends over 17 amino acids. The V end lost 2 bases, the J end lost 1 base, and 15 bases lay between the germline ends. Germline V lookup: CDR1 SGDLS, CDR2 YYNGEE. The CDR3 region is CASSVFGVSRNTGELFF. The CDR3, as DNA: TGTGCCAGCAGCGTCTTCGGAGTGTCGCGGAACACCGGGGAGCTGTTTTTT.

The CDR3 reads CASGTQAGYEQYF. The CDR3, as DNA: TGTGCCAGCGGAACCCAAGCGGGATACGAGCAGTACTTC. The rearrangement joins TRBV27 to TRBJ2-7, with 7 bases aligning to TRBD2. Germline CDR1 is MNHEY and CDR2 is SMNVEV (reference sequence). The CDR3 consists of 13 residues. The ends lost 8 bases at V and 4 bases at J; junction bases unmatched: 8.

The chain couples TRBV2 to TRBJ2-7; TRBD1 is a possible D gene (6 bases). The germline V gene has CDR1 SNHLY and CDR2 FYNNEI. Trimming removed 1 base from V and 4 bases from J, with 11 bases in between. The CDR3 runs 14 residues. The DNA of the CDR3 is TGTGCCAGCAGTGAAGTGGGGGACACGTACGAGCAGTACTTC. Translated: CASSEVGDTYEQYF.

This clone was seen a handful of times. The chain links TRBV6-6 to TRBJ1-2, with 10 bases aligning to TRBD1. Per germline, CDR1 MNHNY and CDR2 SVGAGI (reference sequence). The junction had 6 bases not matched to a gene; V was cut back by 4 bases and J by 4 bases. This CDR3 has 15 amino acids. This chain's CDR3 is CASSSDRGLGYGYTF. In DNA form, the CDR3 reads TGTGCCAGCAGTTCCGACAGGGGGCTTGGCTATGGCTACACCTTC.

As DNA, the CDR3 is TGTGCCAGTAGTCTTGACGCTCCGGGGACAGAAGAGACCCAGTACTTC. This sequence encodes CASSLDAPGTEETQYF. The rearrangement joins TRBV19 to TRBJ2-5, with 7 bases identical to TRBD1. There are 16 residues in the CDR3. The germline V gene has CDR1 LNHDA and CDR2 SQIVND (reference sequence). V shed 5 bases, J shed 3 bases, and the junction held 12 bases outside the gene matches.

The chain is built from TRBV2 and TRBJ1-2, with D uncertain. The V gene's germline CDR1 is SNHLY and CDR2 FYNNEI. Trimming left V 7 bases short and J 2 bases short, with 17 bases between. The CDR3 extends over 15 amino acids. CDR3 nucleotides: TGTGCCAGCATTGAGGGCTTACCGACGAACTATGGCTACACCTTC. It is translated as CASIEGLPTNYGYTF.

DNA for the CDR3: TGTGCCAGCAGTTGGGACAGGGGGCAGGTTGGCTACACCTTC. As protein: CASSWDRGQVGYTF. This chain joins TRBV27 and TRBJ1-2; 12 bases are a match to TRBD1. CDR1 is MNHEY, CDR2 SMNVEV, per germline (reference sequence). The CDR3 is made up of 14 amino acids. V was clipped by 4 bases and J by 7 bases; unmatched bases: 4.

Turning to this clone: In the same sample, other DNA sequences code for this CDR3. The rearrangement links TRBV6-5 to TRBJ2-7; D is uncertain. V lost 4 bases and J 3 bases, leaving 4 bases between the germline ends. The germline CDR1 and CDR2 sequences are MNHEY and SVGAGI. This CDR3 spans 11 amino acids. CDR3 DNA: TGTGCCAGCAGTTTGGACTACGAGCAGTACTTC. It specifies CASSLDYEQYF.

This chain connects TRBV19 to TRBJ1-1, with TRBD1 as a possible D gene (6 bases). The CDR3 is 14 amino acids. Trimming removed 3 bases from V and 3 bases from J, with 11 bases in between. Germline V gene sequence: CDR1 LNHDA, CDR2 SQIVND (reference sequence). The CDR3, as DNA: TGTGCCAGTAGTATTGTACAGGGTGACACTGAAGCTTTCTTT. Encoded protein: CASSIVQGDTEAFF.

The chain recombines TRBV28 with TRBJ2-7; D perhaps matches TRBD1 (6 bases). The CDR3 has 14 amino acids. With 5 bases removed from V and 3 bases from J, the gap between germline ends came to 14 bases. Germline V gives CDR1 MDHEN, CDR2 SYDVKM. The CDR3 DNA reads TGTGCCAGCAGTGATGACAGGTTCTTCTACGAGCAGTACTTC. It codes for CASSDDRFFYEQYF.

Points on this clone: The sample has other DNA sequences that encode this CDR3 too. V and J are TRBV11-2 and TRBJ2-7; D is unresolved. V was pared by 1 base and J by 2 bases, with 6 bases between. Looked up from germline, CDR1 is SGHAT and CDR2 is FQNNGV. CDR3 size: 13 residues. The CDR3 sequence: CASSLGGPYEQYF. The CDR3 DNA is TGTGCCAGCAGCTTAGGCGGTCCCTACGAGCAGTACTTC. Based on the CDR3 plus reference TRBV11-2 and TRBJ2-7, the full variable domain is EAGVAQSPRYKIIEKRQSVAFWCNPISGHATLYWYQQILGQGPKLLIQFQNNGVVDDSQLPKDRFSAERLKGVDSTLKIQPAKLEDSAVYLCASSLGGPYEQYFGPGTRLTVT.

In its sample, this clone was seen once. The chain carries TRBV7-3 and TRBJ2-1; TRBD2 aligns across 11 bases. This CDR3 has 15 amino acids. Trimming at V came to 1 base and at J to 7 bases, leaving 3 bases not matched to a gene. From germline, CDR1 is SGHTA and CDR2 FQGTGA. CDR3 nucleotides: TGTGCCAGCAGCTTAAGGCCTAGCGGGAGGAATGAGCAGTTCTTC. As protein: CASSLRPSGRNEQFF.

Only one count was recorded for this clone. The V call is TRBV4-1, the J call TRBJ2-2, with D possibly matching TRBD2 (5 bases). Germline V gene data show CDR1 as MGHRA and CDR2 as YSYEKL. The germline V and J ends were trimmed by 7 bases and 2 bases, with 14 bases remaining between them. The CDR3 covers 15 residues. This chain's CDR3 is CASTVRSGNTGELFF. The CDR3, as DNA: TGCGCCAGCACCGTTAGGAGCGGCAACACCGGGGAGCTGTTTTTT.

The chain uses TRBV28 and TRBJ2-1; D might be TRBD1 or TRBD2, each matching 5 bases. Germline assignment: CDR1 MDHEN and CDR2 SYDVKM. The V and J ends lost 6 bases and 5 bases respectively, with 20 bases between them. The CDR3 spans 16 residues. This chain's CDR3 is CASSPPGPPHNNEQFF. In DNA form, the CDR3 reads TGTGCCAGCAGCCCCCCGGGGCCCCCCCACAACAATGAGCAGTTCTTC.

Points on this clone: Other DNA variants within this sample encode the same CDR3. This chain uses TRBV29-1 with TRBJ2-1, with D perhaps TRBD2 (5 bases). The CDR3 covers 12 residues. The germline V gene has CDR1 SQVTM and CDR2 ANQGSEA. V was pared by 4 bases and J by 3 bases, with 7 bases between. The CDR3 is CSVGRDYNEQFF. For the CDR3, the DNA is TGCAGCGTTGGACGGGACTACAATGAGCAGTTCTTC.